The rows below give T cell receptor beta chains drawn from one sample of a study of Graves' ophthalmopathy and Graves' hyperthyroidism. TCRdb itself ran the multiplex PCR reads through MiXCR, one entry per CDR3 protein. The sample contains 560,000 or so distinct CDR3 sequences, about 35% of which appear only once. Sequenced sample: peripheral blood or thyroid tissue (not recorded which). These receptors all stem from an adult man with Graves' hyperthyroidism. Each CDR3 is given with its conserved first and last residue. The order of the fields is clone size, D gene, J gene, V gene, CDR3 protein, CDR3 DNA. The D gene is left open where the match is weak. Only some rows state a clone size, as once, few, many or a class for expanded clones.

.	.	TRBJ1-1	TRBV5-1	CASSLVPGTQNTEAFF	TGCGCCAGCAGCTTGGTACCTGGGACACAAAACACTGAAGCTTTCTTT
many	.	TRBJ1-1	TRBV29-1	CSVGWGRRDTEAFF	TGCAGCGTTGGCTGGGGGCGTAGGGACACTGAAGCTTTCTTT
.	.	TRBJ1-1	TRBV4-3	CASSQDRYGAFF	TGCGCCAGCAGCCAAGATCGGTATGGAGCTTTCTTT
many	TRBD2	TRBJ2-5	TRBV7-2	CASSSGTSRETQYF	TGTGCCAGCAGCTCCGGGACTAGCCGGGAGACCCAGTACTTC
.	.	TRBJ2-3	TRBV2	CASKRSGGADTQYF	TGTGCCAGCAAGAGGAGTGGCGGAGCAGATACGCAGTATTTT
.	.	TRBJ2-3	TRBV5-4	CASSRGRSTDTQYF	TGTGCCAGCAGCAGAGGACGGAGCACAGATACGCAGTATTTT
.	TRBD1	TRBJ1-4	TRBV11-1	CASSLGVGTEKHKKLFF	TGTGCCAGCAGCTTAGGAGTCGGGACAGAGAAACATAAAAAACTGTTTTTT
many	.	TRBJ2-7	TRBV4-2	CASSQDSQGREQYF	TGTGCCAGCAGCCAAGATAGTCAGGGGCGCGAGCAGTACTTC
.	TRBD1	TRBJ1-1	TRBV19	CASQGQMNTEAFF	TGTGCCAGTCAGGGACAGATGAACACTGAAGCTTTCTTT
.	.	TRBJ2-5	TRBV2	CASSPYRTETGETQYF	TGTGCCAGCAGTCCCTACCGGACGGAGACCGGGGAGACCCAGTACTTC
.	TRBD1	TRBJ2-7	TRBV29-1	CSVGGGQGLDEQYF	TGCAGCGTTGGGGGGGGACAGGGTTTAGATGAGCAGTACTTC
.	TRBD2	TRBJ2-7	TRBV20-1	CSAGLAGAVSEQYF	TGCAGTGCTGGTCTAGCGGGAGCGGTTAGCGAGCAGTACTTC
many	.	TRBJ1-4	TRBV5-1	CASSLGDNGNEKLFF	TGCGCCAGCAGCTTGGGGGACAACGGAAATGAAAAACTGTTTTTT
many	.	TRBJ2-5	TRBV20-1	CSARKPQETQYF	TGCAGTGCTAGGAAACCCCAGGAGACCCAGTACTTC
many	.	TRBJ1-1	TRBV6-5	CASSYRGLNTEAFF	TGTGCCAGCAGTTATAGGGGACTGAACACTGAAGCTTTCTTT
.	.	TRBJ1-2	TRBV2	CASSGGDSGNTF	TGTGCCAGCAGTGGAGGGGACTCTGGAAACACCTTC
.	.	TRBJ1-2	TRBV29-1	CSQSGYGNTF	TGCAGCCAGTCAGGGTATGGCAACACCTTC
.	.	TRBJ2-7	TRBV7-9	CASSLLAASYNEQYF	TGTGCCAGCAGCTTATTGGCGGCGTCCTACAATGAGCAGTACTTC
.	TRBD1	TRBJ1-2	TRBV6-5	CASSRDRVNYGHTF	TGTGCCAGCAGCCGAGACAGGGTCAACTATGGCCACACCTTC
many	TRBD1	TRBJ1-6	TRBV5-1	CASSSLGQGYSPLHF	TGCGCCAGCAGCTCCTTAGGACAGGGTTATTCACCCCTCCACTTT
once	.	TRBJ2-7	TRBV2	CASREDRSSYEQYF	TGTGCCAGCAGGGAGGACAGAAGCTCCTACGAGCAGTACTTC
.	.	TRBJ2-7	TRBV15	CATSDPTASYEQYF	TGTGCCACCAGTGACCCAACAGCGTCCTACGAGCAGTACTTC
.	.	TRBJ2-6	TRBV5-1	CATQKWQFSGANVLTF	TGCGCCACTCAAAAGTGGCAGTTCTCTGGGGCCAACGTCCTGACTTTC